Each of the 20 T cell receptor beta chains below was sequenced from the same sample in a study of human T cells and chemical hapten exposure (dated by TCRdb to about 2021). The time point tag for this specimen amounts to: pre-sensitization, week 0. Explained via the paper, the treatment or condition label denotes: therapeutic diphenylcyclopropenone sensitization with weekly scalp DPC. The library was produced with RACE. This sample was sequenced with a NextSeq 500. TCRdb applied fastp at Q25 and MiXCR to the public reads, then kept only in-frame beta chains. Each CDR3 protein appears once, grouped with its most common genes and DNA. This sample lists 150,000 to 200,000 distinct CDR3 sequences; approximately 31% were detected once. The top ten constitute roughly 3% of the sample. Sequencing was performed on whole blood, taken in connection with sensitization to the hapten diphenylcyclopropenone (DPC). Source of these receptors: a woman between 25 and 40 years old with alopecia areata. Some clones in this sample may be carry-over from other donors' samples.

V and J are TRBV20-1 and TRBJ2-3, with 8 bases aligning to TRBD2. This CDR3 comprises 16 residues. Germline V CDR1 and CDR2: DFQATT, SNEGSKA (reference sequence). V dropped 4 bases and J dropped 2; count of bases not matched to a gene: 11. The CDR3 DNA reads as TGCAGTGCTACGGGGCCGCCAGCGGGAGACACAGATACGCAGTATTTT. This gives the protein CSATGPPAGDTDTQYF.

This chain uses TRBV4-3 with TRBJ1-2; 8 bases fit TRBD1. This CDR3 comprises 14 residues. The germline gives CDR1 LGHNA, CDR2 YSLEER. Trimming took 4 bases from V and 4 from J; bases not matched to a gene: 5. The CDR3 bases are TGCGCCAGCAGCCGCGCTGGACAGGGCTATGGCTACACCTTC. Its translation: CASSRAGQGYGYTF.

This clonotype was picked up one time. V usage is TRBV4-1 and J usage is TRBJ1-2, with D perhaps matching TRBD1 (5 bases). Trimming removed 1 base from V and 2 bases from J, with 14 bases in between. The germline CDR1 and CDR2 sequences are MGHRA and YSYEKL. The CDR3 totals 16 residues. The CDR3 spells CASSQVASGQNYGYTF. The CDR3, as DNA: TGCGCCAGCAGCCAAGTTGCTTCAGGGCAAAACTATGGCTACACCTTC.

As concerns this clonotype: One end of the junction varies from germline; a read error may be responsible. V gene TRBV5-5 combines with J gene TRBJ2-1; 9 bases match TRBD2. The CDR3 runs to 15 residues. Looked up from germline, CDR1 is SGHKS and CDR2 is YYEKEE (reference sequence). The CDR3 DNA reads as TGTGTCAGCAGCTTGTTGGCGGGACTAGCCCCTGAGCAGTTCTTC. This sequence encodes CVSSLLAGLAPEQFF.

This chain connects TRBV28 to TRBJ1-5; perhaps TRBD1 as D (5 bases). This CDR3 is 15 amino acids long. The V and J ends lost 5 bases and 3 bases respectively, with 14 bases between them. Per the germline V gene, CDR1 is MDHEN and CDR2 is SYDVKM. The CDR3 sequence: CASSLPDRFNQPQHF. The CDR3 DNA follows: TGTGCCAGCAGTCTCCCCGACAGATTCAATCAGCCCCAGCATTTT.

This clonotype has only a few counts. The rearrangement uses TRBV27 and TRBJ1-1; D gene unclear. This CDR3 region has 15 residues. V lost 2 bases and J 1 base, leaving 11 bases between the germline ends. The germline V gene encodes CDR1 MNHEY and CDR2 SMNVEV (reference sequence). CDR3 coding DNA: TGTGCCAGCAGTTTACACGGCGGAGGGAACACTGAAGCTTTCTTT. Its protein is CASSLHGGGNTEAFF.

The J gene is TRBJ1-6, the V gene TRBV27; a possible D gene is TRBD1 (6 bases). CDR1 and CDR2 from the germline V gene are MNHEY and SMNVEV (reference sequence). V lost 4 bases to trimming and J lost 0 bases, with 13 bases between them. This CDR3 has 17 amino acids. In DNA, the CDR3 is TGTGCCAGCAGTTCCCAAGGACAGAGCTCCTATAATTCACCCCTCCACTTT. Protein: CASSSQGQSSYNSPLHF.

A note on this clonotype: A read error may account for a junction end that differs from germline. V gene TRBV4-3 combines with J gene TRBJ1-1; TRBD1 is a possible D gene (5 bases). The CDR3 contains 17 residues. In germline, CDR1 is LGHNA, CDR2 YSLEER. The CDR3 loop reads CASSQSSLSGYVTEAFF. As DNA, the CDR3 is TGTGCCAGCAGCCAATCCTCCCTCTCAGGGTACGTGACTGAAGCTTTCTTT.

The chain recombines TRBV28 with TRBJ1-5; tentative D call: TRBD1 (5 bases). Per the germline V gene, CDR1 is MDHEN and CDR2 is SYDVKM. The germline V and J ends were trimmed by 6 bases and 9 bases, with 12 bases remaining between them. This CDR3 comprises 12 residues. CDR3 residues: CASSSGTLPQHF. CDR3 DNA sequence: TGTGCCAGCAGCTCCGGGACCTTGCCCCAGCATTTT. The variable domain in full, with the rest retrieved from reference TRBV28 and TRBJ1-5, is DVKVTQSSRYLVKRTGEKVFLECVQDMDHENMFWYRQDPGLGLRLIYFSYDVKMKEKGDIPEGYSVSREKKERFSLILESASTNQTSMYLCASSSGTLPQHFGDGTRLSIL.

The CDR3 loop is CASSLVSWEKLFF. The CDR3 DNA reads TGTGCCAGCAGCTTGGTTTCATGGGAAAAACTGTTTTTT. The rearrangement uses TRBV7-2 and TRBJ1-4; D gene uncertain. This CDR3 region has 13 residues. Germline assignment: CDR1 SGHTA and CDR2 FQGNSA. The V end was cut by 3 bases, the J end by 8 bases, with 10 bases between.

The chain recombines TRBV11-1 with TRBJ2-7, with 8 bases matching TRBD2. The CDR3 runs 16 residues. J lost 9 bases, V lost 0 bases, and 13 bases had no gene match. Germline-derived CDR1 and CDR2 are SGHAT and FQDESV (reference sequence). DNA of the CDR3: TGTGCCAGCAGCTTAGCGTACAGCGGGGGATATACGACGCAGTACTTC. Encoded protein: CASSLAYSGGYTTQYF.

Ten or more counts support this clonotype. V is TRBV4-3 and J is TRBJ2-7; TRBD2 aligns across 8 bases. The V gene end was trimmed by 2 bases and the J gene end by 10 bases; junction bases not matched to a gene: 10. CDR1 is LGHNA, CDR2 YSLEER, per germline. The CDR3 covers 14 residues. The CDR3 coding sequence is TGCGCCAGCAGCCAACGGCTAGCGGGCTCCCTACAGTACTTC. Translation gives CASSQRLAGSLQYF.

The chain couples TRBV29-1 to TRBJ1-5; D is perhaps TRBD1 (6 bases). The V end lost 4 bases, the J end lost 6 bases, and 16 bases lay between the germline ends. This CDR3 is built from 14 residues. In germline, CDR1 is SQVTM, CDR2 ANQGSEA. This CDR3 is CSVAEHPRGQPQHF. CDR3 bases: TGCAGCGTTGCGGAGCATCCCAGGGGTCAGCCCCAGCATTTT.

The table lists this clonotype with a few counts. This chain links TRBV28 with TRBJ1-2, with 8 bases aligning to TRBD1. Per germline, CDR1 MDHEN and CDR2 SYDVKM. The CDR3 contains 14 residues. Trimming removed 6 bases from V and 5 bases from J; junction bases left unmatched: 8. CDR3 sequence reads: CASRSGQGEYGYTF. Here the CDR3 DNA reads TGTGCCAGCAGATCCGGACAGGGAGAATATGGCTACACCTTC.

V gene TRBV7-2 combines with J gene TRBJ2-5; maybe TRBD1 (5 bases). The CDR3 has 14 residues. The germline gives CDR1 SGHTA, CDR2 FQGNSA. With 4 bases removed from V and 5 bases from J, the gap between germline ends came to 14 bases. CDR3 nucleotide sequence: TGTGCCAGCAGCTATAACCAGGGTAGCGAGACCCAGTACTTC. It codes for CASSYNQGSETQYF. The full variable domain, in which reference TRBV7-2 and TRBJ2-5 provide the parts outside the CDR3, is GAGVSQSPSNKVTEKGKDVELRCDPISGHTALYWYRQSLGQGLEFLIYFQGNSAPDKSGLPSDRFSAERTGGSVSTLTIQRTQQEDSAVYLCASSYNQGSETQYFGPGTRLLVL.

This clonotype was seen a few times. The CDR3, as DNA: TGTGCCAGCAGCATCCCGATCGGGGGGCGCTACGAGCAGTACTTC. This gives the protein CASSIPIGGRYEQYF. V gene TRBV28 combines with J gene TRBJ2-7; maybe TRBD2 (7 bases). CDR1 is MDHEN and CDR2 is SYDVKM in the germline V gene. V gave up 6 bases and J gave up 3 bases, with 18 bases separating them. The CDR3 covers 15 residues.

V and J are TRBV7-6 and TRBJ2-7; 8 bases are a match to TRBD1. Germline V CDR1 and CDR2: SGHVS, FNYEAQ. The CDR3 length is 14 residues. The V gene end was trimmed by 5 bases and the J gene end by 4 bases; junction bases not matched to a gene: 7. CDR3 in amino acids: CASSAGGAQYEQYF. The DNA for the CDR3 is TGTGCCAGCAGCGCAGGGGGCGCCCAATACGAGCAGTACTTC.

J is TRBJ1-3 and V is TRBV7-9, with D possibly matching TRBD1 (5 bases). The CDR3 loop spans 15 amino acids. Germline CDR1 SEHNR, CDR2 FQNEAQ (reference sequence). V was shortened by 4 bases and J by 8 bases, with 18 bases between the two germline ends. As DNA, the CDR3 is TGTGCCAGCAGCTCCGCGGGGCCCCTCGGGGACACCATATATTTT. Protein sequence: CASSSAGPLGDTIYF.

The chain's CDR3 is CASSFLGASFSSGANVLTF. CDR3 coding DNA: TGTGCCAGCAGTTTCTTGGGGGCTTCCTTTAGCTCTGGGGCCAACGTCCTGACTTTC. This chain joins TRBV28 and TRBJ2-6; TRBD1 is a possible D gene (6 bases). The CDR3 extends over 19 amino acids. Germline CDR1 and CDR2: MDHEN and SYDVKM. V was shortened by 3 bases and J by 0 bases, with 18 bases between the two germline ends.

The CDR3 nucleotides read TGCGGGGGGTTGCGTGGCGGCACAGATACGCAGTATTTT. Its translation: CGGLRGGTDTQYF. The chain uses TRBV20-1 and TRBJ2-3; possibly TRBD2 for D (6 bases). This CDR3 comprises 13 residues. The germline CDR1 and CDR2 sequences are DFQATT and SNEGSKA (reference sequence).